These 12 T cell receptor beta chains were sequenced from one sample in a study of spatial heterogeneity in lung cancer. Whole-study results and caveats: Tumor mutation counts were tracked by expanded intratumoral alpha and beta TCR counts.

Time point of the sample: sample taken at primary tumor resection. No antigens are known for them. TCRdb re-called the 5' RACE reads with MiXCR, one entry per CDR3 protein. Among over 8,500 distinct CDR3 sequences listed, over 4.5% were seen once. The source was lung tumor tissue, collected at surgery. The receptors originated from a male donor with early-stage non-small cell lung cancer.

By share, this clonotype ranks as medium-sized. The chain has TRBV28 and TRBJ2-1; 12 bases line up with TRBD2. This CDR3 has 14 amino acids. V lost 6 bases to trimming and J lost 6 bases; unmatched junction nucleotides: 3. The germline V gene encodes CDR1 MDHEN and CDR2 SYDVKM. CDR3 residues: CASSQLAGGNEQFF. CDR3 nucleotides: TGTGCCAGCAGCCAACTAGCGGGGGGCAATGAGCAGTTCTTC.

The rearrangement uses TRBV7-8 and TRBJ2-5; TRBD1 matches 10 bases. Germline assignment: CDR1 SGHVS and CDR2 FQNEAQ. This CDR3 region has 14 residues. V was pared by 5 bases and J by 4 bases, with 4 bases of the junction left unmatched. In DNA, the CDR3 is TGTGCCAGCAGCATCGGGACAGGGGCAGAGACCCAGTACTTC. This sequence encodes CASSIGTGAETQYF.

This clonotype appeared many times. The V and J genes are TRBV28 and TRBJ2-3; D is possibly TRBD1 (5 bases). V dropped 5 bases and J dropped 4 bases, with 13 bases sitting between them. Germline V gene sequence: CDR1 MDHEN, CDR2 SYDVKM. The CDR3 contains 14 residues. The CDR3 loop is CASSQNLGPDTQYF. In nucleotides, the CDR3 is TGTGCCAGCAGTCAGAATCTGGGGCCAGATACGCAGTATTTT.

The chain has TRBV6-2 or TRBV6-3 and TRBJ2-7; 11 bases are a match to TRBD1. The CDR3 consists of 15 residues. Germline lookup yields CDR1 MNHEY and CDR2 SVGEGT. V shed 6 bases, J shed 2 bases, and the junction held 6 bases outside the gene matches. This CDR3 reads CASRSPGQGAYEQYF. The CDR3 nucleotides are TGTGCCAGCAGGTCACCGGGACAGGGGGCCTACGAGCAGTACTTC.

This clonotype came up a few times. V gene TRBV5-6 combines with J gene TRBJ1-1, with D perhaps matching TRBD1 (6 bases). Trimming pared 1 base from V and 0 bases from J, leaving 13 bases between. The V gene's germline CDR1 is SGHDT and CDR2 YYEEEE. The CDR3 is 16 residues long. The DNA for the CDR3 is TGTGCCAGCAGCTTGACGACGGGACATCTGAACACTGAAGCTTTCTTT. It codes for CASSLTTGHLNTEAFF.

By share, this clonotype ranks as medium-sized (0.01 to 0.1%). The genes are TRBV10-2 and TRBJ2-7, with D maybe TRBD2 (6 bases). The length of the CDR3 is 17 residues. The germline CDR1 and CDR2 sequences are WSHSY and SAAADI. Trimming took 4 bases from V and 3 from J, leaving 22 bases between them. Here the CDR3 reads CASSGREPLKFFYEQYF. The CDR3 DNA follows: TGCGCCAGCAGTGGGAGGGAGCCCCTAAAATTCTTCTACGAGCAGTACTTC.

This clonotype is labeled medium-sized. As DNA, the CDR3 is TGTGCCACCAGTGATTTCGGGGCTAGCGGGGGAAGCACAGATACGCAGTATTTT. It codes for CATSDFGASGGSTDTQYF. This chain joins TRBV24-1 and TRBJ2-3, with 10 nucleotides matching TRBD2. The CDR3 is 18 residues long. V lost 1 base to trimming and J lost 0 bases; unmatched junction nucleotides: 6. From germline, CDR1 is KGHDR and CDR2 SFDVKD.

This clonotype is deemed medium-sized. This sequence joins TRBV29-1 and TRBJ1-2, with 12 bases matching TRBD1. V lost 6 bases to trimming and J lost 6 bases; unmatched junction nucleotides: 11. In germline, CDR1 is SQVTM, CDR2 ANQGSEA. The CDR3 spans 15 residues. CDR3 nucleotide sequence: TGCAGCGTAGTAGGATCGGGACAGGGGGCCCATGGCTACACCTTC. It encodes CSVVGSGQGAHGYTF.

At least ten counts were recorded for this clonotype. The chain links TRBV10-2 to TRBJ1-2; D remains ambiguous. V was trimmed by 3 bases and J by 3 bases, leaving 8 bases between them. This CDR3 spans 13 amino acids. Germline-derived CDR1 and CDR2 are WSHSY and SAAADI. This CDR3 reads CASSEGNYYGYTF. The CDR3 region has the DNA TGCGCCAGCAGTGAAGGGAACTACTATGGCTACACCTTC.

This clonotype qualifies as medium-sized. This chain uses TRBV6-2 or TRBV6-3 with TRBJ1-3; D unclear. The V and J ends lost 8 bases and 7 bases respectively, with 15 bases between them. Germline V gene lookup returns CDR1 MNHEY and CDR2 SVGEGT. The CDR3 contains 13 residues. In DNA, the CDR3 is TGTGCCAGCCTGAATCGGCGTCGGAACACCATATATTTT. This encodes CASLNRRRNTIYF.

This clonotype was counted at least ten times. The rearrangement uses TRBV14 and TRBJ2-1, with no clear D. This CDR3 spans 14 amino acids. V lost 3 bases, J lost 8 bases, and 14 bases lay in between. Looked up from germline, CDR1 is SGHDN and CDR2 is FVKESK. The chain's CDR3 is CASSHRTRLDEQFF. CDR3 in DNA: TGTGCCAGCAGCCATAGGACCCGCCTCGATGAGCAGTTCTTC.

The table lists this clonotype with many counts. The CDR3 here is CASSTGQGGDTGELFF. DNA for the CDR3: TGTGCCAGCAGCACGGGACAGGGTGGTGACACCGGGGAGCTGTTTTTT. This chain joins TRBV7-2 and TRBJ2-2; 9 bases are shared with TRBD1. V shed 5 bases and J 3 bases; nucleotides not matched to a gene: 7. The CDR3 has 16 residues. Germline-derived CDR1 and CDR2 are SGHTA and FQGNSA.